This T cell receptor (beta chain) was identified during a study of T cells after posttransplantation cyclophosphamide. Germline V gene sequence: CDR1 SGHAT, CDR2 FQNNGV. This CDR3 has 15 residues. Unmatched junction bases numbered 6, after V lost 4 bases and J lost 5 bases. Profiling relied on immunoSEQ multiplex PCR, and the TCRdb table lists in-frame clones only, not all of them. The sample includes 47,000 or so clones, roughly nine tenths of them seen just once. General study results and limits: Tissue-infiltrating T cells from skin or gut overlapped little with blood T cells.

This clone was counted once. Its cognate antigen is unknown. J is TRBJ2-7 and V is TRBV11-2; TRBD2 matches 12 bases. The receptor's source is a woman aged 50 to 60 in good health and a related stem cell transplant donor. The sequenced sample consisted of PBMCs. This CDR3 is CASSSPRTSGNEQYF. The CDR3 DNA sequence: TGTGCCAGCAGCTCCCCCCGGACTAGCGGGAACGAGCAGTACTTC.